These 24 T cell receptor beta chains share one sample of origin, sequenced in a study of T cells after yellow fever vaccination. MiXCR, applied by TCRdb to the 5' RACE reads, yields one record per CDR3 protein. The sample contains about 210,000 distinct CDR3 sequences, about 3% of which appear only once. The sequencing used CD4+ T cells sorted from PBMCs, collected 10 days after the yellow fever booster vaccination. The origin of the receptors is a man younger than 30 who received the YFV17D yellow fever vaccine.

By proportion, this clonotype is medium-sized. The V gene is TRBV7-2, the J gene TRBJ2-5; TRBD2 matches 8 bases. This CDR3 contains 14 residues. Per the germline V gene, CDR1 is SGHTA and CDR2 is FQGNSA. Unmatched junction bases numbered 5, after V lost 4 bases and J lost 4 bases. The CDR3 here is CASSSGGAPETQYF. CDR3 DNA: TGTGCCAGCAGCTCCGGGGGGGCCCCAGAGACCCAGTACTTC.

In this sample, this clonotype turned up many times. The CDR3 is CASGSWSYTEAFF. For the CDR3, the DNA is TGTGCTAGTGGTTCTTGGTCCTACACTGAAGCTTTCTTT. This chain links TRBV12-5 with TRBJ1-1; D ambiguous. Germline-derived CDR1 and CDR2 are LGHNT and FRNRAP. With 4 bases removed from V and 3 bases from J, the gap between germline ends came to 9 bases. This CDR3 has 13 residues.

This clonotype was picked up many times. The rearrangement uses TRBV12-3 or TRBV12-4 and TRBJ2-3; D might be TRBD1 or TRBD2, each matching 5 bases. The CDR3 has 13 amino acids. Deletions cut 11 bases from V and 2 bases from J, with 14 bases between. The CDR3 region is CAATGPITDTQYF. The CDR3 nucleotides are TGTGCCGCCACGGGACCGATCACAGATACGCAGTATTTT.

This clonotype has a count of ten or more. This chain connects TRBV7-2 to TRBJ2-3; 7 bases are a match to TRBD2. The length of the CDR3 is 14 residues. The germline CDR1 and CDR2 sequences are SGHTA and FQGNSA. V was pared by 0 bases and J by 6 bases, with 3 bases of the junction left unmatched. The CDR3 bases are TGTGCCAGCAGCTTAGCCAGCGGGGTGGATACGCAGTATTTT. Translation gives CASSLASGVDTQYF.

The chain has TRBV18 and TRBJ1-3; 10 positions match TRBD1. Trimming cost V 8 bases and J 3 bases; bases outside gene matches: 16. Germline CDR1 is KGHSH and CDR2 is LQKENI. CDR3 length: 18 amino acids. The CDR3 sequence: CASRVTPGQGFRGNTIYF. For the CDR3, the DNA is TGTGCCAGCCGTGTTACCCCGGGACAGGGGTTTCGTGGAAACACCATATATTTT.

This clonotype was counted only a few times. The chain is built from TRBV5-1 and TRBJ1-5, with D perhaps TRBD1 (6 bases). Trimming removed 3 bases from V and 4 bases from J, with 8 bases in between. This CDR3 is built from 13 residues. Germline V lookup: CDR1 SGHRS, CDR2 YFSETQ. This CDR3 is CASSYQGNQPQHF. The CDR3 region has the DNA TGCGCCAGCAGCTATCAGGGGAATCAGCCCCAGCATTTT.

J is TRBJ1-2 and V is TRBV19; D is undetermined. This CDR3 contains 15 residues. Trimming took off 5 bases at V and 4 bases at J, with 17 bases between the two ends. Germline loops: CDR1 LNHDA, CDR2 SQIVND (reference sequence). The CDR3 here is CASSDRAKGPYGYTF. CDR3 nucleotide sequence: TGTGCCAGTAGTGACCGGGCCAAAGGGCCCTATGGCTACACCTTC. Variable domain in full (rest from reference TRBV19 and TRBJ1-2): DGGITQSPKYLFRKEGQNVTLSCEQNLNHDAMYWYRQDPGQGLRLIYYSQIVNDFQKGDIAEGYSVSREKKESFPLTVTSAQKNPTAFYLCASSDRAKGPYGYTFGSGTRLTVV.

This clonotype appeared many times. The rearrangement links TRBV4-2 to TRBJ2-3; D is ambiguous. CDR3 size: 14 residues. V gave up 2 bases and J gave up 0 bases, with 6 bases separating them. Germline CDR1 and CDR2: LGHNA and YNFKEQ. CDR3 DNA: TGTGCCAGCAGCCAAAATCCTAGCACAGATACGCAGTATTTT. Amino acids: CASSQNPSTDTQYF.

The rearrangement uses TRBV4-2 and TRBJ2-2; 11 positions match TRBD1. Germline V gene data show CDR1 as LGHNA and CDR2 as YNFKEQ. CDR3 length: 18 residues. The junction had 9 bases not matched to a gene; V was cut back by 0 bases and J by 6 bases. The CDR3 DNA reads as TGTGCCAGCAGCCAAGATCAAAGTCGGACAGGGGGCTCCGGGGAGCTGTTTTTT. This gives the protein CASSQDQSRTGGSGELFF.

This clonotype was counted at least ten times. The rearrangement joins TRBV27 to TRBJ1-1; D is ambiguous. CDR1 MNHEY and CDR2 SMNVEV come from the germline V gene (reference sequence). The CDR3 is made up of 14 amino acids. Trimming left V 6 bases short and J 1 base short, with 12 bases between. CDR3 loop: CASRRLEGNTEAFF. CDR3 sequence (DNA): TGTGCCAGCAGAAGGCTCGAGGGGAACACTGAAGCTTTCTTT.

This clonotype was seen a handful of times. The chain combines TRBV3-1 with TRBJ1-3; D is undetermined. There are 13 residues in the CDR3. V was cut by 2 bases and J by 0 bases, with 2 bases left in between. Germline assignment: CDR1 LGHDT and CDR2 YNNKEL (reference sequence). The CDR3 sequence is CASSQNSGNTIYF. The DNA of the CDR3 is TGTGCCAGCAGCCAAAACTCTGGAAACACCATATATTTT.

This chain links TRBV5-1 with TRBJ1-1; tentative D call: TRBD1 (6 bases). Trimming left V 8 bases short and J 4 bases short, with 18 bases between. Germline CDR1 is SGHRS and CDR2 is YFSETQ. CDR3 length equals 14 residues. The CDR3 is CASLPQGSGTEAFF. CDR3 bases: TGCGCCAGTCTACCCCAGGGGTCGGGCACTGAAGCTTTCTTT.

The table lists this clonotype with many counts. Written as DNA, the CDR3 is TGCGCCAGCAGCCGGACGAGTAAGACAGGGGGTCTAGCCAAAAACATTCAGTACTTC. This gives the protein CASSRTSKTGGLAKNIQYF. The chain carries TRBV4-1 and TRBJ2-4, with 9 bases that match TRBD1. CDR1 is MGHRA and CDR2 is YSYEKL in the germline V gene. Trimming removed 4 bases from V and 0 bases from J; junction bases left unmatched: 13. The CDR3 covers 19 residues.

V gene TRBV7-2 combines with J gene TRBJ2-1; D not certain. The V end was cut by 3 bases, the J end by 6 bases, with 9 bases between. CDR3 length equals 13 residues. CDR1 and CDR2 (germline): SGHTA, FQGNSA. CDR3 region: CASSFSYGNEQFF. The CDR3 coding sequence is TGTGCCAGCAGCTTCAGTTACGGCAATGAGCAGTTCTTC.

This clonotype was counted between two and nine times. The chain is built from TRBV27 and TRBJ2-4, with 10 nucleotides matching TRBD2. CDR3 length equals 16 residues. The junction had 9 bases not matched to a gene; V was cut back by 8 bases and J by 2 bases. CDR1 is MNHEY, CDR2 SMNVEV, per germline (reference sequence). CDR3 coding DNA: TGTGCCAGCTCCCCCCGGACTAGCGGAACCAAAAACATTCAGTACTTC. Protein product: CASSPRTSGTKNIQYF.

The table lists this clonotype with many counts. This rearrangement joins TRBV5-4 to TRBJ2-5; tentative D call: TRBD1 (6 bases). Germline CDR1 and CDR2: SGHNT and YYREEE (reference sequence). The CDR3 consists of 15 residues. V was pared by 7 bases and J by 0 bases, with 16 bases between. Here the CDR3 reads CASSPRQGHQETQYF. The CDR3 coding sequence is TGTGCCAGCTCCCCCAGGCAGGGGCACCAAGAGACCCAGTACTTC. The full variable domain, in which reference TRBV5-4 and TRBJ2-5 provide the parts outside the CDR3, is ETGVTQSPTHLIKTRGQQVTLRCSSQSGHNTVSWYQQALGQGPQFIFQYYREEENGRGNFPPRFSGLQFPNYSSELNVNALELDDSALYLCASSPRQGHQETQYFGPGTRLLVL.

This clonotype was detected ten times or more. The chain joins TRBV5-6 to TRBJ1-1; weak D call: TRBD1 (5 bases). V lost 1 base and J lost 3, with 10 bases in between. CDR3 size: 14 residues. Germline CDR1 and CDR2: SGHDT and YYEEEE. The CDR3 DNA follows: TGTGCCAGCAGCTTGTTTCGAGGGGACACTGAAGCTTTCTTT. Translation gives CASSLFRGDTEAFF.

The chain uses TRBV6-6 and TRBJ1-2; the D gene is possibly TRBD1 (5 bases). Germline V gene data show CDR1 as MNHNY and CDR2 as SVGAGI (reference sequence). The CDR3 totals 15 residues. Between the trimmed V and J ends, which lost 7 bases and 2 bases, there was a span of 17 bases. The chain's CDR3 is CASIHEGASNYGYTF. CDR3 coding DNA: TGTGCCAGCATTCATGAAGGGGCTTCCAACTATGGCTACACCTTC.

The chain employs TRBV6-5 and TRBJ2-5, with 9 bases fitting TRBD2. V lost 2 bases to trimming and J lost 5 bases; unmatched junction nucleotides: 15. Germline V gives CDR1 MNHEY, CDR2 SVGAGI. CDR3 length equals 18 residues. This chain's CDR3 is CASSYGRSSGVPRETQYF. CDR3 in DNA: TGTGCCAGCAGTTACGGGCGATCTAGCGGGGTCCCGCGGGAGACCCAGTACTTC.

This clonotype was observed a handful of times. This sequence joins TRBV5-5 and TRBJ1-2, with a weak D call TRBD1 (5 bases). CDR1 and CDR2 from the germline V gene are SGHKS and YYEKEE (reference sequence). V was cut by 1 base and J by 4 bases, with 14 bases left in between. The CDR3 has 15 amino acids. CDR3 nucleotides: TGTGCCAGCAGCTTGCAACCTGACAGAGTCTATGGCTACACCTTC. This codes for CASSLQPDRVYGYTF.

This clonotype was detected many times. The rearrangement links TRBV4-1 to TRBJ1-6, with D tentatively TRBD1 (6 bases). Germline values: CDR1 MGHRA, CDR2 YSYEKL. CDR3 length: 15 residues. V dropped 6 bases and J dropped 7 bases, with 16 bases sitting between them. For the CDR3, the DNA is TGCGCCAGCAGATATAATGACAGGTTGAATTCACCCCTCCACTTT. Protein product: CASRYNDRLNSPLHF.

The chain is built from TRBV7-2 and TRBJ1-5, with 10 bases lining up with TRBD1. Per the germline V gene, CDR1 is SGHTA and CDR2 is FQGNSA. The CDR3 loop spans 18 amino acids. Germline trimming cut 5 bases from V and 7 bases from J; bases unmatched to any gene: 17. The CDR3: CASSATYRDRGKRQPQHF. CDR3 nucleotides: TGTGCCAGCAGCGCTACTTACCGGGACAGGGGTAAACGGCAGCCCCAGCATTTT.

This clonotype was counted between two and nine times. The V call is TRBV6-5, the J call TRBJ2-7; 14 bases line up with TRBD2. CDR3 size: 18 residues. Germline V CDR1 and CDR2: MNHEY, SVGAGI. The V segment lost 3 bases and the J segment 4 bases; nucleotides outside the gene matches: 11. CDR3: CASSYTSPGLAGVYEQYF. Here the CDR3 DNA reads TGTGCCAGCAGTTATACCAGTCCGGGACTAGCGGGGGTATACGAGCAGTACTTC.

This clonotype was seen more than once but under ten times. This chain joins TRBV19 and TRBJ1-4; D might be TRBD1 (5 bases). Germline lookup yields CDR1 LNHDA and CDR2 SQIVND (reference sequence). The V and J ends lost 6 bases and 7 bases respectively, with 21 bases between them. This CDR3 spans 16 amino acids. CDR3 DNA: TGTGCCAGTAGAAGAAAAACAGGCAATGGCGGTGAAAAACTGTTTTTT. This sequence encodes CASRRKTGNGGEKLFF.